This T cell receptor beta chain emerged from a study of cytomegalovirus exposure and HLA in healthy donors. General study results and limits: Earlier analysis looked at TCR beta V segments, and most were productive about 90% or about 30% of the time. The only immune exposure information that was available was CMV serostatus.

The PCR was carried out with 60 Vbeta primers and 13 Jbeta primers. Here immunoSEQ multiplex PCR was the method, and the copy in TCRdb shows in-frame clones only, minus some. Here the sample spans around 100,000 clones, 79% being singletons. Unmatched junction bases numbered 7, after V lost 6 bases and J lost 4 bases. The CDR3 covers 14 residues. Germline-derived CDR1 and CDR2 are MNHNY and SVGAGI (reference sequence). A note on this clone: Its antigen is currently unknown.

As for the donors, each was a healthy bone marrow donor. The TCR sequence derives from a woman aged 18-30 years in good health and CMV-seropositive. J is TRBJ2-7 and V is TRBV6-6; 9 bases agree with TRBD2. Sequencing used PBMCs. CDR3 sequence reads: CASSLTSGSYEQYF. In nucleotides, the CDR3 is TGTGCCAGCAGCCTGACTAGCGGTTCATACGAGCAGTACTTC.